This T cell receptor (beta chain) was captured by sequencing in a study of cytomegalovirus exposure and HLA in healthy donors. As for the study in general: Counted in an early data release were some 81 million unique TCRs from HLA-typed donors. Study-wide results and limits: A later analysis linked a missense DCLRE1C variant to TCR beta V- and J-gene trimming. Earlier analysis yielded a pattern in which most TCR beta V segments were productive about 90% or about 30% of the time.

This clone was picked up one time. Antigen specificity is unknown. The PCR contained 60 Vbeta and 13 Jbeta primers. Authors' processing steps: Roughly 11 million shared chains were among around 80 million unique TCR beta chains counted in a later analysis. The protocol was immunoSEQ multiplex PCR, while the TCRdb copy is restricted to in-frame clones and leaves out a portion. That table gives V, J and clone size, and the DNA gave D and trimming. The sample consists of roughly 120,000 clones, 60% to 80% of them appearing once. This CDR3 has 14 amino acids. V lost 2 bases and J 10 bases, leaving 12 bases between the germline ends. Germline V gene data show CDR1 as MNHEY and CDR2 as SVGAGI.

This TCR derives from a man aged 50 or older in good health and CMV-seropositive. The sample consisted of PBMCs. The chain uses TRBV6-5 and TRBJ1-6, with unresolved D. The DNA for the CDR3 is TGTGCCAGCAGTTACCGAAGGAACGGGTCACCCCTCCACTTT. Amino acids: CASSYRRNGSPLHF.